This T cell receptor beta chain stems from a study of cytomegalovirus exposure and HLA in healthy donors. Both 60 Vbeta primers and 13 Jbeta primers went into the PCR. Assay: immunoSEQ multiplex PCR; the TCRdb copy retains only in-frame clones and omits some. The sample includes 150,000 to 200,000 clones, about 86% of them seen just once. Findings and limits, study-wide: With high specificity and sensitivity, the classifier reportedly diagnosed cytomegalovirus status.

Donors were ostensibly healthy at sampling, although undocumented immune exposures were probable. This clone appeared a single time. What it recognizes is unknown. Sequenced input: PBMCs. The clonotype comes from a woman aged 18-29 years in good health and CMV-seropositive.

The chain's CDR3 is CASSVGNRETQYF. The DNA for the CDR3 is TGTGCCAGCAGCGTCGGGAATCGGGAGACCCAGTACTTC. This rearrangement joins TRBV7-8 to TRBJ2-5, with a weak D call TRBD2 (5 bases). CDR1 and CDR2 from the germline V gene are SGHVS and FQNEAQ. The CDR3 is made up of 13 amino acids. V dropped 5 bases and J dropped 5 bases, with 12 bases sitting between them. The variable domain in full, completed from reference TRBV7-8 and TRBJ2-5, reads GAGVSQSPRYKVAKRGQDVALRCDPISGHVSLFWYQQALGQGPEFLTYFQNEAQLDKSGLPSDRFFAERPEGSVSTLKIQRTQQEDSAVYLCASSVGNRETQYFGPGTRLLVL.